These 25 T cell receptor beta chains were all obtained from the same sample, sequenced in a study of blood T cell repertoires in COVID-19. Sequencing used immunoSEQ multiplex PCR; TCRdb keeps in-frame clones, though not all of them. The data hold 210,000 or so clones, with roughly 85% observed a single time. Sequenced material: PBMCs or T cells enriched from blood (not recorded which). Receptors originate from a man younger than 45 who had recovered from COVID-19.

V gene TRBV7-2 combines with J gene TRBJ2-7, with a possible D match to TRBD2 (6 bases). Trimming took off 5 bases at V and 3 bases at J, with 20 bases between the two ends. The CDR3 runs 16 residues. Germline V gene lookup returns CDR1 SGHTA and CDR2 FQGNSA. The CDR3 bases are TGTGCCAGCAGCCCCTCACTTCTGCGGGGAGTCTACGAGCAGTACTTC. Protein product: CASSPSLLRGVYEQYF. Complete variable domain (other parts from reference TRBV7-2 and TRBJ2-7): GAGVSQSPSNKVTEKGKDVELRCDPISGHTALYWYRQSLGQGLEFLIYFQGNSAPDKSGLPSDRFSAERTGGSVSTLTIQRTQQEDSAVYLCASSPSLLRGVYEQYFGPGTRLTVT.

This clone showed up just once. V is TRBV7-2 and J is TRBJ2-1; 7 bases align to TRBD1. V lost 4 bases and J lost 8; bases outside the gene matches: 5. The germline V gene has CDR1 SGHTA and CDR2 FQGNSA. The CDR3 spans 13 residues. In nucleotides, the CDR3 is TGTGCCAGCAGCTACCGACAGGGCGATGAGCAGTTCTTC. Translating gives CASSYRQGDEQFF. Full variable domain (remainder filled in from reference TRBV7-2 and TRBJ2-1): GAGVSQSPSNKVTEKGKDVELRCDPISGHTALYWYRQSLGQGLEFLIYFQGNSAPDKSGLPSDRFSAERTGGSVSTLTIQRTQQEDSAVYLCASSYRQGDEQFFGPGTRLTVL.

The rearrangement uses TRBV7-2 and TRBJ2-1; 9 bases align to TRBD2. Germline loops: CDR1 SGHTA, CDR2 FQGNSA. V lost 6 bases to trimming and J lost 9 bases; unmatched junction nucleotides: 12. The CDR3 spans 15 residues. This CDR3 is CASSPTRGGDREQFF. CDR3 DNA: TGTGCCAGCAGTCCGACGCGGGGGGGGGATCGTGAGCAGTTCTTC.

The genes are TRBV4-2 and TRBJ1-5, with unresolved D. The germline CDR1 and CDR2 sequences are LGHNA and YNFKEQ. The CDR3 length is 14 residues. Trimming removed 2 bases from V and 2 bases from J, with 7 bases in between. The CDR3 here is CASSQSTGNQPQHF. The CDR3 coding sequence is TGTGCCAGCAGCCAAAGTACAGGCAATCAGCCCCAGCATTTT.

CDR3: CASSQGRLTNYGYTF. Here the CDR3 DNA reads TGTGCCAGCAGCCAAGGGAGACTGACTAACTATGGCTACACCTTC. This sequence joins TRBV4-2 and TRBJ1-2; D is uncertain. There are 15 residues in the CDR3. Trimming removed 1 base at V and 0 bases at J, with 9 bases between. The germline V gene encodes CDR1 LGHNA and CDR2 YNFKEQ.

CDR3 sequence: CASSTGGARKDTQYF. Written as DNA, the CDR3 is TGTGCCAGCAGCACCGGGGGGGCCCGGAAAGATACGCAGTATTTT. This chain connects TRBV5-4 to TRBJ2-3, with TRBD2 matching 8 bases. V was clipped by 4 bases and J by 5 bases; unmatched bases: 9. Looked up from germline, CDR1 is SGHNT and CDR2 is YYREEE (reference sequence). The CDR3 extends over 15 amino acids.

V and J are TRBV28 and TRBJ1-5; no clear D. This CDR3 comprises 14 residues. V gave up 6 bases and J gave up 0 bases, with 9 bases separating them. Germline values: CDR1 MDHEN, CDR2 SYDVKM. CDR3 protein: CASREVLSNQPQHF. The CDR3 bases are TGTGCCAGCAGGGAGGTCCTTAGCAATCAGCCCCAGCATTTT.

The genes are TRBV11-2 and TRBJ2-7, with D maybe TRBD1 (6 bases). Per the germline V gene, CDR1 is SGHAT and CDR2 is FQNNGV. Between the trimmed V and J ends, which lost 6 bases and 3 bases, there was a span of 21 bases. This CDR3 has 16 amino acids. This CDR3 reads CASREPGTRVGYEQYF. CDR3 DNA sequence: TGTGCCAGCAGAGAGCCGGGGACAAGGGTGGGCTACGAGCAGTACTTC.

This chain uses TRBV5-5 with TRBJ2-7, with 10 bases lining up with TRBD1. This CDR3 contains 14 residues. Trimming took 4 bases from V and 2 from J; bases not matched to a gene: 3. Per the germline V gene, CDR1 is SGHKS and CDR2 is YYEKEE (reference sequence). CDR3 sequence reads: CASSPGQGPYEQYF. The CDR3, as DNA: TGTGCCAGCAGCCCGGGACAGGGGCCCTACGAGCAGTACTTC.

V is TRBV30 and J is TRBJ2-3, with a possible D match to TRBD2 (6 bases). This CDR3 spans 12 amino acids. The germline V and J ends were trimmed by 1 base and 4 bases, with 6 bases remaining between them. The germline V gene encodes CDR1 GTSNPN and CDR2 SVGIG (reference sequence). CDR3 nucleotide sequence: TGTGCCTGGAGTGCGGGGGCAGATACGCAGTATTTT. Amino acids: CAWSAGADTQYF. The complete variable domain, with remaining parts taken from reference TRBV30 and TRBJ2-3, reads SQTIHQWPATLVQPVGSPLSLECTVEGTSNPNLYWYRQAAGRGLQLLFYSVGIGQISSEVPQNLSASRPQDRQFILSSKKLLLSDSGFYLCAWSAGADTQYFGPGTRLTVL.

Details on this clone: Different DNA sequences within this sample yield the same CDR3. The rearrangement joins TRBV18 to TRBJ1-1; 7 bases line up with TRBD1. Unmatched junction bases numbered 2, after V lost 4 bases and J lost 3 bases. Germline CDR1 is KGHSH and CDR2 is LQKENI. This CDR3 is 13 amino acids long. The CDR3 sequence: CASSQGADTEAFF. The DNA for the CDR3 is TGTGCCAGCTCACAGGGGGCTGACACTGAAGCTTTCTTT.

The rearrangement uses TRBV28 and TRBJ2-7, with 11 bases identical to TRBD1. V gave up 9 bases and J gave up 3 bases; unmatched junction bases: 10. Looked up from germline, CDR1 is MDHEN and CDR2 is SYDVKM. The length of the CDR3 is 15 residues. The CDR3 DNA reads TGTGCCAGTGTCCAGGGGGACAGGGGGTTCTACGAGCAGTACTTC. This encodes CASVQGDRGFYEQYF.

The rearrangement uses TRBV7-2 and TRBJ2-7; the D is unclear. The germline gives CDR1 SGHTA, CDR2 FQGNSA. Trimming took off 2 bases at V and 2 bases at J, with 16 bases between the two ends. There are 16 residues in the CDR3. The CDR3 nucleotides read TGTGCCAGCAGCTTACTCAATTTGGGCCAAACCTACGAGCAGTACTTC. Residues: CASSLLNLGQTYEQYF.

V usage is TRBV7-7 and J usage is TRBJ2-1; 9 positions match TRBD1. V lost 5 bases to trimming and J lost 8 bases; unmatched junction nucleotides: 10. CDR3 length equals 15 residues. The germline V gene has CDR1 SSHAT and CDR2 FNYEAQ (reference sequence). CDR3 sequence (DNA): TGTGCCAGCAGCCCAGGACAGGGGAGGAAGGATGAGCAGTTCTTC. It codes for CASSPGQGRKDEQFF. The entire variable domain, with the rest obtained from reference TRBV7-7 and TRBJ2-1, is as follows: GAGVSQSPRYKVTKRGQDVTLRCDPISSHATLYWYQQALGQGPEFLTYFNYEAQPDKSGLPSDRFSAERPEGSISTLTIQRTEQRDSAMYRCASSPGQGRKDEQFFGPGTRLTVL.

This clone was picked up one time. CDR3 residues: CSASVGGSPETQYF. The CDR3 coding sequence is TGCAGTGCTAGTGTTGGAGGCTCCCCGGAGACCCAGTACTTC. This chain connects TRBV20-1 to TRBJ2-5; tentatively, D is TRBD2 (5 bases). V lost 3 bases, J lost 5 bases, and 16 bases lay in between. CDR3 length: 14 amino acids. Germline lookup yields CDR1 DFQATT and CDR2 SNEGSKA (reference sequence).

This clone was recorded only once. The chain recombines TRBV7-8 with TRBJ1-2; TRBD1 matches 8 bases. CDR3 length: 15 residues. The V gene's germline CDR1 is SGHVS and CDR2 FQNEAQ. J was trimmed by 3 bases and V by 5 bases; bases with no gene match: 8. The DNA for the CDR3 is TGTGCCAGCAGCCTAGGACAGGGTCGGGACTATGGCTACACCTTC. As protein: CASSLGQGRDYGYTF.

The chain uses TRBV24-1 and TRBJ2-5; possibly TRBD1 for D (6 bases). The CDR3 length is 15 residues. Germline values: CDR1 KGHDR, CDR2 SFDVKD. Trimming shortened V by 4 bases and J by 3 bases, and 14 bases separated the two germline ends. DNA of the CDR3: TGTGCCACCAGTGACGCCGGGACACAGAAAGAGACCCAGTACTTC. Translated, it gives CATSDAGTQKETQYF.

J is TRBJ2-2 and V is TRBV5-4; D call uncertain. CDR1 is SGHNT, CDR2 YYREEE, per germline (reference sequence). V lost 0 bases and J lost 2, with 11 bases in between. The CDR3 sequence is 16 residues long. CDR3 sequence (DNA): TGTGCCAGCAGCTTGGTCTCAGGCCAAAACACCGGGGAGCTGTTTTTT. It is translated as CASSLVSGQNTGELFF.

This sequence joins TRBV18 and TRBJ2-7, with D unclear. CDR1 KGHSH and CDR2 LQKENI come from the germline V gene. Trimming removed 0 bases from V and 3 bases from J, with 12 bases in between. The CDR3 covers 15 residues. The CDR3 DNA reads as TGTGCCAGCTCACCACCGTCGGTTGGTAGCTACGAGCAGTACTTC. Translating gives CASSPPSVGSYEQYF.

V and J are TRBV5-6 and TRBJ1-2, with 10 bases fitting TRBD1. Germline loops: CDR1 SGHDT, CDR2 YYEEEE. Trimming at V came to 3 bases and at J to 5 bases, leaving 7 bases not matched to a gene. The CDR3 loop spans 15 amino acids. CDR3 nucleotide sequence: TGTGCCAGCAGCTCCCCGACAGGGGGCATTTATGGCTACACCTTC. This encodes CASSSPTGGIYGYTF.

This clone was observed a single time. Other nucleotide sequences from this sample produce the same CDR3. The rearrangement uses TRBV28 and TRBJ2-1; 8 nucleotides line up with TRBD2. Germline CDR1 MDHEN, CDR2 SYDVKM. V shed 8 bases and J 3 bases; nucleotides not matched to a gene: 6. The CDR3 sequence is 14 residues long. Here the CDR3 reads CASRGAGGYNEQFF. The CDR3, as DNA: TGTGCCAGCCGGGGGGCGGGAGGCTACAATGAGCAGTTCTTC.

V gene TRBV19 combines with J gene TRBJ1-2, with D tentatively TRBD1 (5 bases). The CDR3 is 15 amino acids. Germline values: CDR1 LNHDA, CDR2 SQIVND (reference sequence). Trimming stripped 9 bases from V and 5 bases from J, with 22 bases between. The CDR3 spells CASNPRAGMSYGYTF. CDR3 nucleotide sequence: TGTGCCAGCAACCCCCGGGCAGGGATGAGTTATGGCTACACCTTC.

This chain connects TRBV6-5 to TRBJ1-4; D uncertain. Germline V lookup: CDR1 MNHEY, CDR2 SVGAGI. With 6 bases removed from V and 6 bases from J, the gap between germline ends came to 14 bases. This CDR3 region has 14 residues. The CDR3, as DNA: TGTGCCAGCAGGAAAATGGAGGGCGATGAAAAACTGTTTTTT. Encoded protein: CASRKMEGDEKLFF.

This clone was seen a few times. Additional DNA sequences in this sample encode the identical CDR3. V gene TRBV12-3 or TRBV12-4 combines with J gene TRBJ1-5, with D unclear. There are 12 residues in the CDR3. Between the trimmed V and J ends, which lost 3 bases and 4 bases, there was a span of 4 bases. This chain's CDR3 is CASSFRNQPQHF. DNA for the CDR3: TGTGCCAGCAGTTTTCGTAATCAGCCCCAGCATTTT.

This rearrangement joins TRBV28 to TRBJ1-2, with a possible D match to TRBD1 (6 bases). CDR1 and CDR2 from the germline V gene are MDHEN and SYDVKM. CDR3 length: 15 amino acids. Trimming cost V 2 bases and J 8 bases, with 18 bases left between them. Written as DNA, the CDR3 is TGTGCCAGCAGTTTAGGGGGCAGGGAAGATCGGGGCTACACCTTC. Its protein product is CASSLGGREDRGYTF.